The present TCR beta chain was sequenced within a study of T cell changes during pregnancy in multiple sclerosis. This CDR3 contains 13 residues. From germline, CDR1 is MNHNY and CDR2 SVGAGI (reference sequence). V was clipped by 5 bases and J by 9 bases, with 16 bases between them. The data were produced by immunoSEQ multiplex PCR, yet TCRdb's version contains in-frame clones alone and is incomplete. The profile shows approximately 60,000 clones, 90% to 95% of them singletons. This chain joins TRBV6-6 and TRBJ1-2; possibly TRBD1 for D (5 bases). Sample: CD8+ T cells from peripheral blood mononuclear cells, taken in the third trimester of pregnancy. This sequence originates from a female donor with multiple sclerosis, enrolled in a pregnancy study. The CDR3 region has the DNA TGTGCCAGCAGTAGGACACTCCCGATGCGCTACACCTTC. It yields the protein CASSRTLPMRYTF.